The 29 T cell receptor beta chains reported below all come from one sample, sequenced in a study of Ad26.COV2.S vaccination and SARS-CoV-2 variants. Here immunoSEQ multiplex PCR was the method, and the copy in TCRdb shows in-frame clones only, minus some. The table lists about 260,000 clones, 87% of them singletons. Treatment noted: around 19 received Ad26.COV2.S at low or high dose, single or two shots; 5 received placebo; per-sample allocation not given. Samples came from day 63 after the first vaccine or placebo injection. The material sequenced was peripheral blood, taken in a trial of Ad26.COV2.S vaccine versus placebo. Source of these receptors: a person aged 18-65 years who received the Ad26.COV2.S COVID-19 vaccine or a placebo.

The chain joins TRBV7-2 to TRBJ2-3, with D unclear. V shed 3 bases and J shed 0 bases, with 7 bases lying between them. The CDR3 has 14 residues. Germline V CDR1 and CDR2: SGHTA, FQGNSA. CDR3 residues: CASSLVPSTDTQYF. CDR3 in DNA: TGTGCCAGCAGCTTGGTCCCTAGCACAGATACGCAGTATTTT.

This chain joins TRBV5-1 and TRBJ2-5; D unclear. The CDR3 is made up of 13 amino acids. Trimming removed 5 bases from V and 1 base from J, with 9 bases in between. Per the germline V gene, CDR1 is SGHRS and CDR2 is YFSETQ. CDR3 DNA sequence: TGCGCCAGCAGAAGTCAGCCCCAAGAGACCCAGTACTTC. The encoded protein is CASRSQPQETQYF.

This clone has more than one count but fewer than ten. The rearrangement joins TRBV19 to TRBJ2-5; D call uncertain. This CDR3 comprises 14 residues. Germline assignment: CDR1 LNHDA and CDR2 SQIVND (reference sequence). Deletions cut 5 bases from V and 0 bases from J, with 10 bases between. CDR3 residues: CASSPIVYQETQYF. The CDR3 DNA is TGTGCCAGTAGTCCTATTGTTTACCAAGAGACCCAGTACTTC.

DNA for the CDR3: TGTGCCAGCAGCCCTGACTTTCGTCGTTCGGGACAGGGATATTCGGAGGACACTGAAGCTTTCTTT. This encodes CASSPDFRRSGQGYSEDTEAFF. The gene calls are TRBV7-8 and TRBJ1-1; 9 nucleotides align to TRBD1. The CDR3 covers 22 residues. Germline V gene lookup returns CDR1 SGHVS and CDR2 FQNEAQ. J lost 3 bases, V lost 5 bases, and 28 bases had no gene match. Based on the CDR3 plus reference TRBV7-8 and TRBJ1-1, the full variable domain is GAGVSQSPRYKVAKRGQDVALRCDPISGHVSLFWYQQALGQGPEFLTYFQNEAQLDKSGLPSDRFFAERPEGSVSTLKIQRTQQEDSAVYLCASSPDFRRSGQGYSEDTEAFFGQGTRLTVV.

About this clone: Compared with germline, one end of the junction differs, possibly owing to a read error. This rearrangement joins TRBV7-7 to TRBJ1-5, with TRBD1 as a possible D gene (6 bases). Germline-derived CDR1 and CDR2 are SSHAT and FNYEAQ (reference sequence). The CDR3 is made up of 16 amino acids. CDR3 coding DNA: TGTGCTAGCAGCTTAGGGGGACCGTATAGCAATCAGCCCCAGCATTTT. Translated: CASSLGGPYSNQPQHF.

The V and J genes are TRBV7-9 and TRBJ2-5, with unresolved D. Trimming cost V 3 bases and J 2 bases, with 7 bases left between them. The CDR3 runs 13 residues. Germline assignment: CDR1 SEHNR and CDR2 FQNEAQ (reference sequence). The CDR3 DNA follows: TGTGCCAGCAGCTTGGGCTATCAAGAGACCCAGTACTTC. Translating it yields CASSLGYQETQYF.

This clone was recorded only once. The CDR3 bases are TGCAGTGCTAGACCTCAGGGGAAACTGTTTTTT. This codes for CSARPQGKLFF. V is TRBV20-1 and J is TRBJ1-4; tentative D call: TRBD1 (6 bases). CDR1 is DFQATT and CDR2 is SNEGSKA in the germline V gene (reference sequence). Trimming shortened V by 2 bases and J by 11 bases, and 9 bases separated the two germline ends. The CDR3 runs to 11 residues.

The chain links TRBV4-2 to TRBJ2-3; TRBD1 might be the D (5 bases). Germline V gives CDR1 LGHNA, CDR2 YNFKEQ. The length of the CDR3 is 17 residues. V was cut by 4 bases and J by 1 base, with 18 bases left in between. The CDR3 region has the DNA TGTGCCAGCAGCCCGATAGGCAGCTCACAGGGCACAGATACGCAGTATTTT. Translating gives CASSPIGSSQGTDTQYF.

The chain is built from TRBV29-1 and TRBJ2-2; no reliable D call. This CDR3 has 12 amino acids. The germline CDR1 and CDR2 sequences are SQVTM and ANQGSEA. V gave up 4 bases and J gave up 7 bases, with 10 bases separating them. CDR3 sequence (DNA): TGCAGCGTTGTGTGGGGTGGCGGGGAGCTGTTTTTT. Translating gives CSVVWGGGELFF.

This chain joins TRBV7-7 and TRBJ2-3; D is perhaps TRBD2 (6 bases). This CDR3 is 16 amino acids long. The V gene lost 2 bases and the J gene lost 0 bases, with 12 bases spanning the gap. Germline lookup yields CDR1 SSHAT and CDR2 FNYEAQ (reference sequence). CDR3 protein: CASSLHGGTSTDTQYF. The CDR3 bases are TGTGCCAGCAGCTTACATGGTGGGACTAGCACAGATACGCAGTATTTT.

This clone was seen repeatedly, ten times or more. The chain employs TRBV5-4 and TRBJ2-7; 9 nucleotides align to TRBD1. Germline CDR1 SGHNT, CDR2 YYREEE (reference sequence). Trimming cost V 4 bases and J 0 bases; bases outside gene matches: 2. The CDR3 is 14 amino acids. CDR3 amino acids: CASSGTGSSYEQYF. The CDR3 coding sequence is TGTGCCAGCAGCGGGACAGGGTCCTCCTACGAGCAGTACTTC.

This chain links TRBV10-1 with TRBJ2-7; the D gene is possibly TRBD2 (5 bases). There are 13 residues in the CDR3. Trimming pared 8 bases from V and 0 bases from J, leaving 11 bases between. The germline gives CDR1 WNHNN, CDR2 SYGVQD (reference sequence). The CDR3 reads CASGAAVSYEQYV. The DNA of the CDR3 is TGCGCCAGCGGAGCAGCGGTCTCCTACGAGCAGTACGTC.

The V and J genes are TRBV4-1 and TRBJ2-3; 11 positions match TRBD1. V was pared by 3 bases and J by 0 bases, with 11 bases of the junction left unmatched. This CDR3 is 19 amino acids long. Germline V gene data show CDR1 as MGHRA and CDR2 as YSYEKL. In nucleotides, the CDR3 is TGCGCCAGCAGCCACTTTACCGGGACAGGGGGAACTAGCACAGATACGCAGTATTTT. It encodes CASSHFTGTGGTSTDTQYF.

The chain couples TRBV15 to TRBJ1-2; 9 bases fit TRBD1. Germline CDR1 reads LNHNV; CDR2 reads YYDKDF (reference sequence). CDR3 length equals 18 residues. V was pared by 8 bases and J by 7 bases, with 23 bases of the junction left unmatched. This chain's CDR3 is CATPEGVRDRVSSAGYTF. In DNA, the CDR3 is TGTGCCACCCCCGAGGGAGTTAGGGACAGGGTTTCATCGGCTGGCTACACCTTC.

V usage is TRBV19 and J usage is TRBJ2-1, with D unclear. Trimming left V 6 bases short and J 10 bases short, with 10 bases between. This CDR3 has 11 residues. The germline V gene has CDR1 LNHDA and CDR2 SQIVND (reference sequence). The CDR3 here is CASSRVQEQFF. CDR3 DNA sequence: TGTGCCAGTAGCCGGGTCCAGGAGCAGTTCTTC.

The rearrangement uses TRBV6-2 or TRBV6-3 and TRBJ2-7, with D possibly matching TRBD2 (5 bases). Germline loops: CDR1 MNHEY, CDR2 SVGEGT. Trimming removed 2 bases at V and 7 bases at J, with 9 bases between. The CDR3 has 12 amino acids. For the CDR3, the DNA is TGTGCCAGCAGTTACATCGGAGGAGAGCAGTACGTC. Its protein is CASSYIGGEQYV.

The chain employs TRBV4-3 and TRBJ1-1; TRBD1 is a possible D gene (6 bases). The CDR3 loop spans 15 amino acids. Trimming took 3 bases from V and 2 from J, leaving 13 bases between them. Germline CDR1 LGHNA, CDR2 YSLEER. CDR3 residues: CASSHVDRPNTEAFF. Written as DNA, the CDR3 is TGCGCCAGCAGCCATGTTGACAGGCCAAACACTGAAGCTTTCTTT.

The rearrangement uses TRBV5-4 and TRBJ2-6, with D hard to call. Germline values: CDR1 SGHNT, CDR2 YYREEE (reference sequence). Trimming cost V 1 base and J 4 bases, with 9 bases left between them. The CDR3 extends over 15 amino acids. CDR3 loop: CASSLRQTGANVLTF. CDR3 nucleotides: TGTGCCAGCAGCTTGAGGCAAACCGGGGCCAACGTCCTGACTTTC.

CDR3 in amino acids: CASSLSGGDTGELFF. The CDR3 bases are TGTGCCAGCAGCCTATCTGGGGGAGACACCGGGGAGCTGTTTTTT. The V and J genes are TRBV7-2 and TRBJ2-2; D assignment may be TRBD1 or TRBD2 (5 bases each). Germline V CDR1 and CDR2: SGHTA, FQGNSA. The CDR3 loop spans 15 amino acids. The V gene lost 5 bases and the J gene lost 3 bases, with 13 bases spanning the gap.

The rearrangement uses TRBV29-1 and TRBJ2-1; a possible D gene is TRBD2 (6 bases). The germline V and J ends were trimmed by 6 bases and 7 bases, with 28 bases remaining between them. This CDR3 comprises 17 residues. Germline assignment: CDR1 SQVTM and CDR2 ANQGSEA. The CDR3 DNA reads TGCAGCGTAAAATCTCCTGGGACTCATGCCGTCTATAATGAGCAGTTCTTC. Its protein is CSVKSPGTHAVYNEQFF.

The chain employs TRBV11-2 and TRBJ1-2, with D hard to call. CDR1 and CDR2 (germline): SGHAT, FQNNGV. CDR3 length: 13 residues. Trimming took 6 bases from V and 8 from J, leaving 16 bases between them. CDR3 nucleotide sequence: TGTGCCAGCAGTCGCGGTCAACCAGGCGGCTACACCTTC. It is translated as CASSRGQPGGYTF.

This clone was seen only once. J is TRBJ2-7 and V is TRBV27; D is possibly TRBD2 (6 bases). This CDR3 contains 16 residues. Germline CDR1 reads MNHEY; CDR2 reads SMNVEV (reference sequence). V gave up 5 bases and J gave up 0 bases, with 17 bases separating them. CDR3: CASSPAGGEISYEQYF. As DNA, the CDR3 is TGTGCCAGCAGTCCCGCCGGAGGGGAAATCTCCTACGAGCAGTACTTC.

This sequence joins TRBV19 and TRBJ1-4; D is unresolved. Per germline, CDR1 LNHDA and CDR2 SQIVND (reference sequence). CDR3 length equals 14 residues. The V gene lost 0 bases and the J gene lost 1 base, with 3 bases spanning the gap. CDR3 coding DNA: TGTGCCAGTAGTATAGAAGAAACTAATGAAAAACTGTTTTTT. This encodes CASSIEETNEKLFF.

With respect to this clone: Compared with germline, one end of the junction differs, possibly owing to a read error. The chain combines TRBV7-9 with TRBJ1-6; D call uncertain. Germline V gives CDR1 SEHNR, CDR2 FQNEAQ (reference sequence). The CDR3 contains 14 residues. CDR3 loop: CASSIASYNSPLHF. CDR3 nucleotide sequence: TGTGCCAGCAGCATAGCCTCCTATAATTCACCCCTCCACTTT.

In DNA, the CDR3 is TGTGCCAGCAGTGTATCCGGGACAGCCGCACGAGGCTACACCTTC. Protein product: CASSVSGTAARGYTF. The chain couples TRBV2 to TRBJ1-2; 7 bases fit TRBD1. This CDR3 comprises 15 residues. CDR1 and CDR2 (germline): SNHLY, FYNNEI. The V gene end was trimmed by 4 bases and the J gene end by 8 bases; junction bases not matched to a gene: 13.

This chain joins TRBV10-1 and TRBJ2-5; 13 bases align to TRBD2. This CDR3 is built from 15 residues. With V trimmed by 7 bases and J by 5 bases, 7 bases remained unmatched. Germline values: CDR1 WNHNN, CDR2 SYGVQD (reference sequence). CDR3 sequence reads: CASTYVGLAGETQYF. DNA for the CDR3: TGCGCCAGCACCTATGTGGGACTAGCGGGGGAGACCCAGTACTTC.

The gene calls are TRBV9 and TRBJ1-5; tentatively, D is TRBD1 (6 bases). CDR1 is SGDLS, CDR2 YYNGEE, per germline. The V gene lost 4 bases and the J gene lost 7 bases, with 18 bases spanning the gap. This CDR3 region has 15 residues. The CDR3 region is CASSPDWGRGQPQHF. The CDR3 DNA is TGTGCCAGCAGCCCTGATTGGGGAAGGGGGCAGCCCCAGCATTTT. Filled out from reference TRBV9 and TRBJ1-5, the complete variable domain reads DSGVTQTPKHLITATGQRVTLRCSPRSGDLSVYWYQQSLDQGLQFLIQYYNGEERAKGNILERFSAQQFPDLHSELNLSSLELGDSALYFCASSPDWGRGQPQHFGDGTRLSIL.

The rearrangement uses TRBV24-1 and TRBJ2-6; D uncertain. V lost 4 bases and J 0 bases, leaving 9 bases between the germline ends. There are 16 residues in the CDR3. Germline CDR1 reads KGHDR; CDR2 reads SFDVKD. The CDR3 sequence is CATSEGSVSGANVLTF. CDR3 DNA: TGTGCCACCAGTGAAGGGTCGGTCTCTGGGGCCAACGTCCTGACTTTC.

This chain connects TRBV6-5 to TRBJ2-3; D unresolved. V lost 0 bases and J lost 2, with 6 bases in between. Germline CDR1 is MNHEY and CDR2 is SVGAGI. This CDR3 has 14 amino acids. This chain's CDR3 is CASSYSPTTDTQYF. The CDR3 bases are TGTGCCAGCAGTTACTCGCCCACCACAGATACGCAGTATTTT.